A selection of T cell receptor beta chains follows, all from one sample in a study of shared clonotypes between healthy human individuals. Produced via immunoSEQ multiplex PCR; TCRdb's table is partial and in-frame only. The data hold some 360,000 clones, with about 70% observed a single time. Sequencing was carried out using memory CD4+ T cells sorted from blood. The receptors here all came from a man aged 25 to 40 in good health. Both conserved end residues are part of each CDR3. Fields, in order: V gene, J gene, clone size, CDR3 protein. The listing skips clone size in some rows; elsewhere it reads once, few, many or a size class.

TRBV9,TRBJ1-5,.,CASSVGAGNSPQHF
TRBV7-2,TRBJ2-3,.,CASSRSGATDTQYF
TRBV7-9,TRBJ1-5,few,CAGTTGGNQPQHF
TRBV7-9,TRBJ2-1,.,CASIGVSNEQFF
TRBV7-8,TRBJ2-3,.,CASSRTKGTEYF
TRBV18,TRBJ1-5,.,CASSLTNNQPQHF
TRBV20-1,TRBJ1-4,.,CSASPRLFF
TRBV10-3,TRBJ2-7,.,CAISESQGSYEQYF
TRBV29-1,TRBJ1-1,.,CSAMVQNTEAFF
TRBV6-5,TRBJ1-2,.,CASSYRQAPGYTF
TRBV6-1,TRBJ1-4,.,CASSEGQNEKLFF
TRBV10-3,TRBJ1-2,many,CAISVRGLYTF
TRBV4-1,TRBJ2-1,.,CASRRLLAESSYNEQFF
TRBV11-2,TRBJ1-3,many,CASNDRGRGRDYSGNTIYF
TRBV5-1,TRBJ2-2,once,CASSPDRGYTGELFF
TRBV7-2,TRBJ2-7,once,CASSFPTRSYEQYF
TRBV5-1,TRBJ1-4,.,CASSLGGVTNEKLFF
TRBV7-8,TRBJ2-2,.,CASSLAPGGYTGELFF
TRBV28,TRBJ1-2,.,CASSSRDRTYGYTF
TRBV10-2,TRBJ2-7,few,CASSESRGTYEQYF
TRBV5-1,TRBJ1-2,.,CASSPTPEQFYGYTF
TRBV2,TRBJ2-1,.,CASSELMGWNEQFF
TRBV9,TRBJ1-1,.,CASSVGTVGEAFF
TRBV7-9,TRBJ2-7,.,CASSLRAGVSSEQYF
TRBV6-1,TRBJ2-7,few,CASRRDHEQYF
TRBV6-5,TRBJ1-3,.,CASSRTGRNGNTIYF
TRBV29-1,TRBJ2-7,.,CSVEDTGTEQYF
TRBV11-2,TRBJ2-1,many,CASSSWTSGYNEQFF
TRBV10-3,TRBJ2-1,.,CAIAALVNEQFF
TRBV20-1,TRBJ2-1,.,CSASKRNEQFF
TRBV15,TRBJ1-4,.,CATSRRLGQGAEKLFF
TRBV18,TRBJ2-5,.,CASSPPSRWRLQETQYF
TRBV2,TRBJ1-1,.,CASSVGPGGVGTEAFF
TRBV28,TRBJ1-2,.,CASSLYGGPIYSYTF
TRBV7-7,TRBJ2-3,.,CASSPENGNTQYF